This TCR beta chain was captured by sequencing in a study of neoadjuvant anti-PD-1 for oral cavity cancer. This clone was seen more than once but under ten times. Analysis of PBMCs was direct, with no culture step. Generated by immunoSEQ multiplex PCR, the TCRdb table keeps only in-frame clones and is missing some. The sample comprises more than 10,000 clones, about 65% of which are singletons, and about 2.1% rests with the top ten. The V end lost 8 bases, the J end lost 4 bases, and 11 bases lay between the germline ends. Germline V gene data show CDR1 as MNHNS and CDR2 as SASEGT. The CDR3 totals 12 residues.

The rearrangement uses TRBV6-1 and TRBJ1-2; possible D gene TRBD1, 5 bases. This receptor was obtained from a person aged 40-85 years with oral cavity squamous cell carcinoma. This specimen was PBMCs, taken before nivolumab (anti-PD-1) treatment. DNA for the CDR3: TGTGCCAGCTCCCGGGGCAGCTATGGCTACACCTTC. Translation: CASSRGSYGYTF.